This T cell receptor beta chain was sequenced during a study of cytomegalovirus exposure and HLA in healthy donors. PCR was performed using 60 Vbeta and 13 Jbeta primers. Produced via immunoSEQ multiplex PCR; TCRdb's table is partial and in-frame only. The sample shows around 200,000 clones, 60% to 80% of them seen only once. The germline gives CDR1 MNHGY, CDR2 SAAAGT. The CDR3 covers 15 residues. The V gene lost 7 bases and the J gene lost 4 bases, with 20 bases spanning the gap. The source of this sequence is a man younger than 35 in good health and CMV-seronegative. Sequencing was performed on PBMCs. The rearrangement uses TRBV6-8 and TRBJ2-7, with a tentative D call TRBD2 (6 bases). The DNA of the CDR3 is TGTGCCAGCACTTCTAGCGCCCTTGGTCGGTACGAGCAGTACTTC. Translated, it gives CASTSSALGRYEQYF.